One T cell receptor beta chain is described in this entry. V was shortened by 1 base and J by 0 bases, with 9 bases between the two germline ends. Germline CDR1 and CDR2: SGDLS and YYNGEE. The CDR3 contains 15 residues. These data belong to a study of blood T cell repertoires in COVID-19. Study details: T cells, B-cell-depleted T cells, or PBMCs supplied cDNA or gDNA.

Authors' data handling: Amplification of reference gene primers provided the estimated nucleated cell counts. The repertoire was sequenced with immunoSEQ multiplex PCR; TCRdb's copy has only in-frame clones and lacks some. V and J calls and clone size are as listed in that table; D and trimming were resolved from the DNA. The sample has around 62,000 clones, over 75% seen once. The clonotype was recovered from a woman aged 55-69 years with acute or convalescent COVID-19. The sequenced sample was peripheral blood. The chain uses TRBV9 and TRBJ2-3; D not certain. This CDR3 reads CASSVLPGSTDTQYF. The CDR3 region has the DNA TGTGCCAGCAGCGTACTGCCCGGTAGCACAGATACGCAGTATTTT. The entire variable domain, with the rest obtained from reference TRBV9 and TRBJ2-3, is as follows: DSGVTQTPKHLITATGQRVTLRCSPRSGDLSVYWYQQSLDQGLQFLIQYYNGEERAKGNILERFSAQQFPDLHSELNLSSLELGDSALYFCASSVLPGSTDTQYFGPGTRLTVL.